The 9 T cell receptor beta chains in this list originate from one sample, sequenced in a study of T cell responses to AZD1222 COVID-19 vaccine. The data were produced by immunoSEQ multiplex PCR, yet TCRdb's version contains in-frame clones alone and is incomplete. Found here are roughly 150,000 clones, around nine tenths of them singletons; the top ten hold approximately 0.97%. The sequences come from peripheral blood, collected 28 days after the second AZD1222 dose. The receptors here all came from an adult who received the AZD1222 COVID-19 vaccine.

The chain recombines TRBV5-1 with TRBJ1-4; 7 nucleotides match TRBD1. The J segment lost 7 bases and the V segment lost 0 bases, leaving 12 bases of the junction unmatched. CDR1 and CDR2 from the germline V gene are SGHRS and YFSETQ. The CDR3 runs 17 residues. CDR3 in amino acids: CASSLGPLTGTSEKLFF. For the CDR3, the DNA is TGCGCCAGCAGCTTGGGTCCCCTGACAGGGACCAGTGAAAAACTGTTTTTT.

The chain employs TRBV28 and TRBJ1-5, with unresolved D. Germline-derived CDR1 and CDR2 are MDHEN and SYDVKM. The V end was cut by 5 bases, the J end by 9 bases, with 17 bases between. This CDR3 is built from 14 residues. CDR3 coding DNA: TGTGCCAGCAGTATAACATCTGCTTCAGGGCCCCAGCATTTT. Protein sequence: CASSITSASGPQHF.

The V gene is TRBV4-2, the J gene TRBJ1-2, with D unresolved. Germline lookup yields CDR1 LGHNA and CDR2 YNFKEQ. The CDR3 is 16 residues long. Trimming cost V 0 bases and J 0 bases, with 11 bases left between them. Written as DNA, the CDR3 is TGTGCCAGCAGCCAAGAGGATCAGGCCCCTAACTATGGCTACACCTTC. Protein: CASSQEDQAPNYGYTF.

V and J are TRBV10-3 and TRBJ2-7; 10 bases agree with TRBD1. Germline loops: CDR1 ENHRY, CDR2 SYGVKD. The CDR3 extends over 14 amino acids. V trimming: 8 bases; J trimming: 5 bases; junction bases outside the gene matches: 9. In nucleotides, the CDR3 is TGTGCCATCGCCCGGGACAGGGGTCTCGACGAGCAGTACTTC. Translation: CAIARDRGLDEQYF.

The CDR3 loop is CAISLSGMDRNEQFF. In DNA, the CDR3 is TGTGCCATCAGCCTATCGGGGATGGATAGGAATGAGCAGTTCTTC. This sequence joins TRBV10-3 and TRBJ2-1; D might be TRBD2 (5 bases). Trimming removed 6 bases from V and 7 bases from J, with 19 bases in between. Germline V gene lookup returns CDR1 ENHRY and CDR2 SYGVKD. The CDR3 runs to 15 residues.

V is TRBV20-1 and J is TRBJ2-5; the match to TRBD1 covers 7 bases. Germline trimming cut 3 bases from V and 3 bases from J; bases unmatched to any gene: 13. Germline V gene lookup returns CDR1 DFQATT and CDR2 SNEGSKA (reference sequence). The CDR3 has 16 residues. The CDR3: CSASGFSQTGKETQYF. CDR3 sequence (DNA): TGCAGTGCTAGTGGATTTTCCCAGACAGGGAAAGAGACCCAGTACTTC.

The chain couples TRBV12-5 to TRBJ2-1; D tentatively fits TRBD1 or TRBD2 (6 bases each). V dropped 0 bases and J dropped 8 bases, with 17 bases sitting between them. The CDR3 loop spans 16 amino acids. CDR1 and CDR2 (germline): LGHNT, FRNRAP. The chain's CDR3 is CASGLVVGGGNHEQFF. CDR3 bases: TGTGCTAGTGGTTTGGTAGTGGGGGGCGGCAACCATGAGCAGTTCTTC.

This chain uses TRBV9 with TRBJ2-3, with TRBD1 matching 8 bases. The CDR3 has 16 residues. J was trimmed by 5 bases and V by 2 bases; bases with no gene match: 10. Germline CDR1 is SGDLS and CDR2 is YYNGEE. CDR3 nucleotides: TGTGCCAGCAGCGTTACCGGGACAGGAGGAATAGATACGCAGTATTTT. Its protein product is CASSVTGTGGIDTQYF.

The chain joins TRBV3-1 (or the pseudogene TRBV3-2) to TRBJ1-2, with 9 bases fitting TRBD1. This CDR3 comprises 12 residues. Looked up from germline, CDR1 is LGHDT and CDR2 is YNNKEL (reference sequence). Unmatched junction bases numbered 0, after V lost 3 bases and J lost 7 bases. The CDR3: CASSQGQGGYTF. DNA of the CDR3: TGTGCCAGCAGCCAGGGACAGGGTGGCTACACCTTC.